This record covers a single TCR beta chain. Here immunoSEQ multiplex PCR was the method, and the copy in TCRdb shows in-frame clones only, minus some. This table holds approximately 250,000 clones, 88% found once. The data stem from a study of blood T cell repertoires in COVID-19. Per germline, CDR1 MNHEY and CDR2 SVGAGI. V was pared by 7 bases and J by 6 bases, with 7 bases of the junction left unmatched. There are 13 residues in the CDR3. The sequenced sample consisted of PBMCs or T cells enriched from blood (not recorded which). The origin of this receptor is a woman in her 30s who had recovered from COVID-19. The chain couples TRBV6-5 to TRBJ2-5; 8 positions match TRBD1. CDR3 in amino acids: CASTLDRAKTQYF. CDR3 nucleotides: TGTGCCAGCACCTTGGACAGGGCCAAGACCCAGTACTTC.